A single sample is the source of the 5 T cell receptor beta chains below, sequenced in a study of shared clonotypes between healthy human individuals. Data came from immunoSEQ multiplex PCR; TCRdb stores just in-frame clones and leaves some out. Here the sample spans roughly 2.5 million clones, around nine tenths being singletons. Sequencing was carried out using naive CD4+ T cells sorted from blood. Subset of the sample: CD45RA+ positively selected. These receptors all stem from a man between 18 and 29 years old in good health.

CDR3 bases: TGCGCCAGCAGCACACCGGGACAGGGGGTTTCGAATGGCTACACCTTC. Translating it yields CASSTPGQGVSNGYTF. This chain links TRBV4-1 with TRBJ1-2, with TRBD1 identical over 11 bases. The ends lost 5 bases at V and 6 bases at J; junction bases unmatched: 11. Germline CDR1 and CDR2: MGHRA and YSYEKL. CDR3 size: 16 residues.

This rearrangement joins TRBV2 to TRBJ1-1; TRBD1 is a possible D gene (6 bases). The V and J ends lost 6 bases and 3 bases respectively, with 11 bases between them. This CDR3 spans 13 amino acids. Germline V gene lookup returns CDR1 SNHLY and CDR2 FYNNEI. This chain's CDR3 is CASSGQPYTEAFF. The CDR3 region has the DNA TGTGCCAGCAGCGGACAGCCTTACACTGAAGCTTTCTTT.

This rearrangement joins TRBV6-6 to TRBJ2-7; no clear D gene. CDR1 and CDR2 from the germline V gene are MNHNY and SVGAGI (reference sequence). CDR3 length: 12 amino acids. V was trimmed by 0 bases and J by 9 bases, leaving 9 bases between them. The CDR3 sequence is CASSYSVASQYF. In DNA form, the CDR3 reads TGTGCCAGCAGTTACTCGGTGGCATCGCAGTACTTC.

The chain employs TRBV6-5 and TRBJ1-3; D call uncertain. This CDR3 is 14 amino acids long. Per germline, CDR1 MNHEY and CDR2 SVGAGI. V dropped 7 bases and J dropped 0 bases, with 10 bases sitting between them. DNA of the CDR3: TGTGCCAGCACTCCTACTGTCTCTGGAAACACCATATATTTT. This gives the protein CASTPTVSGNTIYF.

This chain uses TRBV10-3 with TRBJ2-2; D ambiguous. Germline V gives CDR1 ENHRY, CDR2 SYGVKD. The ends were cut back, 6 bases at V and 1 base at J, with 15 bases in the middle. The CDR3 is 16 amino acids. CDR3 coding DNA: TGTGCCATCAGGCCGTCTGTGGGCGGGAACACCGGGGAGCTGTTTTTT. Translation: CAIRPSVGGNTGELFF.